This is a list of T cell receptor beta chains from one sample in a study of breast tumors, draining lymph nodes, adjacent tissues. In TCRdb, the multiplex PCR reads were re-called with MiXCR into one record per CDR3 protein. Counted here are tens of thousands of distinct CDR3 sequences, 20% to 25% occurring once; the ten biggest clones make up 6.5% to 8%. Sequenced material: breast tumor tissue. The receptors were sampled from a female donor with breast cancer. Some clones in this sample may be carry-over from other donors' samples. Both conserved end residues are part of each CDR3. Fields, in order: J gene, D gene, V gene, CDR3 protein. The D gene is left open where the match is weak.

j_call: TRBJ2-3
d_call: TRBD2
v_call: TRBV20-1
cdr3_aa: CSARLAGGTNTQYF

j_call: TRBJ2-3
d_call: NA
v_call: TRBV4-1
cdr3_aa: CASSRGGSTDTQYF

j_call: TRBJ1-2
d_call: NA
v_call: TRBV6-6
cdr3_aa: CASSITEYGYTF

j_call: TRBJ1-3
d_call: NA
v_call: TRBV2
cdr3_aa: CASSEVRGIAGNTIYF

j_call: TRBJ2-3
d_call: NA
v_call: TRBV20-1
cdr3_aa: CSALYGVSSTDTQYF

j_call: TRBJ2-3
d_call: NA
v_call: TRBV5-6
cdr3_aa: CASSFITDTQYF

j_call: TRBJ2-7
d_call: TRBD2
v_call: TRBV7-8
cdr3_aa: CASSPPPGTRAYEQYF

j_call: TRBJ1-1
d_call: NA
v_call: TRBV4-1
cdr3_aa: CASSQLMGDGGTEAFF

j_call: TRBJ2-5
d_call: NA
v_call: TRBV5-6
cdr3_aa: CASSLGQGGGTQYF

j_call: TRBJ1-2
d_call: NA
v_call: TRBV20-1
cdr3_aa: CSARGHGKKLNYGYTF

j_call: TRBJ2-2
d_call: NA
v_call: TRBV10-3
cdr3_aa: CAISDRVGGNTGELFF

j_call: TRBJ2-1
d_call: NA
v_call: TRBV3-1
cdr3_aa: CASSRGGGPVNEQFF

j_call: TRBJ2-3
d_call: TRBD1
v_call: TRBV24-1
cdr3_aa: CATSEGGQRTDTQYF

j_call: TRBJ1-2
d_call: NA
v_call: TRBV25-1
cdr3_aa: CASSDYLWGYTF

j_call: TRBJ2-1
d_call: NA
v_call: TRBV6-1
cdr3_aa: CASSETPGRNVEQFF

j_call: TRBJ1-5
d_call: NA
v_call: TRBV5-6
cdr3_aa: CASSLGRQGANQPQHF